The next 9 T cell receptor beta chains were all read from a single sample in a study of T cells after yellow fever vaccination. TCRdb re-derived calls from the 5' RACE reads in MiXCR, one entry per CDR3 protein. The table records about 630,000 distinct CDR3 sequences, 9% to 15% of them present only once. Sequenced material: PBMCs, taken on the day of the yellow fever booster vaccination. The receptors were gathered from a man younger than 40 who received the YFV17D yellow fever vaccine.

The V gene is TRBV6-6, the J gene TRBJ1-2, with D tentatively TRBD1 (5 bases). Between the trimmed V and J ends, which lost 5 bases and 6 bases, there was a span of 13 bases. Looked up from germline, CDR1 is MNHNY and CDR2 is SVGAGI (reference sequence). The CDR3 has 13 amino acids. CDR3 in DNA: TGTGCCAGCAGTCCTCAGGGTGGGAATGGCTACACCTTC. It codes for CASSPQGGNGYTF.

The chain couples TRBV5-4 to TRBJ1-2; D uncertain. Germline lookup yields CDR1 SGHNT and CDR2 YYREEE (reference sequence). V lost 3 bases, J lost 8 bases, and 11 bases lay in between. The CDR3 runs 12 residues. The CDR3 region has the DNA TGTGCCAGCAGCTCCTCTTTGGAGGGCTACACCTTC. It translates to CASSSSLEGYTF.

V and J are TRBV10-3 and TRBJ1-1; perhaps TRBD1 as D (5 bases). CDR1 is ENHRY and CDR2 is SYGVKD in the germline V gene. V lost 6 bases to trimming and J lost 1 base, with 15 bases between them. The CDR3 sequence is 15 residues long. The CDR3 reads CAIRGTDSQNTEAFF. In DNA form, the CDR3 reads TGTGCCATCAGAGGCACCGACAGCCAGAACACTGAAGCTTTCTTT.

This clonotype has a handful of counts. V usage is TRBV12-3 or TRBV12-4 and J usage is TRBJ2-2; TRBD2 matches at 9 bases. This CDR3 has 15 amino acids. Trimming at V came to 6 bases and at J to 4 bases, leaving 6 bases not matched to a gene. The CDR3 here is CASSPSGISTGELFF. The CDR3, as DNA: TGTGCCAGCAGCCCTAGCGGGATTTCCACCGGGGAGCTGTTTTTT.

The CDR3 DNA reads TGTGCCAGCAGGGCCGGGACCAACTCCTACAATGAGCAGTTCTTC. It yields the protein CASRAGTNSYNEQFF. The V call is TRBV2, the J call TRBJ2-1; the D call may be TRBD1 or TRBD2 (5 bases each). Trimming removed 6 bases from V and 0 bases from J, with 12 bases in between. This CDR3 is built from 15 residues. From germline, CDR1 is SNHLY and CDR2 FYNNEI.

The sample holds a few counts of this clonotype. CDR3 loop: CASSFRSGLKNIQYF. The CDR3, as DNA: TGTGCCAGCAGCTTCCGCTCGGGGCTTAAAAACATTCAGTACTTC. This chain joins TRBV7-2 and TRBJ2-4, with D possibly being TRBD1 or TRBD2 (5 bases each). There are 15 residues in the CDR3. The V end was cut by 3 bases, the J end by 4 bases, with 13 bases between. In germline, CDR1 is SGHTA, CDR2 FQGNSA. Full variable domain (rest looked up from reference TRBV7-2 and TRBJ2-4): GAGVSQSPSNKVTEKGKDVELRCDPISGHTALYWYRQSLGQGLEFLIYFQGNSAPDKSGLPSDRFSAERTGGSVSTLTIQRTQQEDSAVYLCASSFRSGLKNIQYFGAGTRLSVL.

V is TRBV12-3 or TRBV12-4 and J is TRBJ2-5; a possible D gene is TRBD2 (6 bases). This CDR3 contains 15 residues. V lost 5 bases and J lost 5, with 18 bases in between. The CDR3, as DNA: TGTGCCAGCAGTCACGCGCGGGGAAATGATGAGACCCAGTACTTC. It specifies CASSHARGNDETQYF.

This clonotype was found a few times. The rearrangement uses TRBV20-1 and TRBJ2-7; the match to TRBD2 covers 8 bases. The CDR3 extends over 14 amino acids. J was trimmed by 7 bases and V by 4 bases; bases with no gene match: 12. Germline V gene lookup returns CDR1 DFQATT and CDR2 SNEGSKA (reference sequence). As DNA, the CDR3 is TGCAGTGCTACCAGCGGGAGTCCAGCGGAAGAGCAGTACTTC. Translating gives CSATSGSPAEEQYF.

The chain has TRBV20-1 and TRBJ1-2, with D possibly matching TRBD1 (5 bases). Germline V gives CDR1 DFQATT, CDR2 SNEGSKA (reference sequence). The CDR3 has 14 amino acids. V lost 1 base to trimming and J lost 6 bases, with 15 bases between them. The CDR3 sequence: CSARGREAGHGYTF. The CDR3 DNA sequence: TGCAGTGCTAGAGGCCGGGAGGCAGGGCATGGCTACACCTTC.